The table lists the clone carrying this TCR beta chain with a few counts. In the original workflow: How many nucleated cells were present was estimated from reference gene primer amplification. The table came from immunoSEQ multiplex PCR; TCRdb's copy has only in-frame clones and leaves some out. V and J calls and clone size are as listed in that table; D and trimming were resolved from the DNA. Found here are under 80,000 clones, around 80% of them singletons; the top ten hold 30% to 40%. CDR3 length: 13 residues. The ends lost 4 bases at V and 7 bases at J; junction bases unmatched: 4. Germline V gene sequence: CDR1 SGHKS, CDR2 YYEKEE (reference sequence). The data derive from a study of blood T cell repertoires in COVID-19. Study as a whole: Italy, Spain and the United States were the sources of the convalescent and acute COVID-19 samples. The analysed material was cDNA or gDNA that came from T cells, B-cell-depleted T cells, or PBMCs.

V is TRBV5-5 and J is TRBJ2-4; 8 bases fit TRBD1. The sequencing sample was made of peripheral blood. This sequence originates from a human donor in a cohort sampled during active COVID-19. The CDR3 DNA reads as TGTGCCAGCAGCAAGGACAGGGCTAACATTCAGTACTTC. It translates to CASSKDRANIQYF.